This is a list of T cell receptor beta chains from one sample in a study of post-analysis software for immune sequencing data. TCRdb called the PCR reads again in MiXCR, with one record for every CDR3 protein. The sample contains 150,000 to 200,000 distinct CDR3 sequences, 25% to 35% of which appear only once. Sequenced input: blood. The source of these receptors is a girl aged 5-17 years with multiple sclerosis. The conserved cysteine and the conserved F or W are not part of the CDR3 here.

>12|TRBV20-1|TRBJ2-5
SARDRRFQETQY
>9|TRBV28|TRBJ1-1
ASRVALEAF
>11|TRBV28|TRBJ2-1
ASSPNLGDEQF
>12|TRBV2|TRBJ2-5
ASGRELGTETQY
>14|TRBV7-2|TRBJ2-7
ASRLRGGGPTSEQY
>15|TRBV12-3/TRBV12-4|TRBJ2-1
ASSLSAFTGLNNEQF
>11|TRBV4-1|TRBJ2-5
ASSLGLPETQY
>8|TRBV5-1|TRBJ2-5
ASSGQGPY
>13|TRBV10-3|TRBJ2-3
AISEGLAEADTQY
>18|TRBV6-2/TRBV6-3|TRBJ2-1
ASSYYPGQGATDSYNEQF
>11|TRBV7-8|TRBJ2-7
ASSLDSPYEQY
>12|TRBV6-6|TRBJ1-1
ASSSGRGPEGAF
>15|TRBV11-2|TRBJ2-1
ASSLVRASGDLNEQF
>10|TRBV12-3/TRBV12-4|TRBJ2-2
ASTLGTGELF
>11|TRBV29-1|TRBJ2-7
SVAPGMVYEQY
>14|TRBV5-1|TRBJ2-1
ASSLAGLAGSNEQF
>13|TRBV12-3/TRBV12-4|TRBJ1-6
ASNLTGSYNSPLH
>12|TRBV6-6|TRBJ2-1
ATTGAGIYNEQF
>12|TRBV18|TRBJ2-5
ASSPPIRSETQY
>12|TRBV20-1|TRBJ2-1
SAIGLAGAGEQF
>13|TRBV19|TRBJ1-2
ASSALGGHLYGYT
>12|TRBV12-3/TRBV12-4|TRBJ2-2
ASREWSGAGELF
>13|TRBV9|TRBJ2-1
ASSPGGGDYNEQF
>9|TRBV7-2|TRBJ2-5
ASSPQETQY
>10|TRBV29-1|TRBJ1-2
SVDPVGYGYT
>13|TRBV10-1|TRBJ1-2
ASSADPSYGDGYT
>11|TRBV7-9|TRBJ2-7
ASSPRTGKEQY
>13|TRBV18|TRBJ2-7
ASSPGARRPYEQY
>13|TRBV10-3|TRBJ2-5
AISETRVWRETQY
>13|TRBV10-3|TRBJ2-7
AISEGPESGYEQY
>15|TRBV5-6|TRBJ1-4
ASSRPPTTATNEKLF
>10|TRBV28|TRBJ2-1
AANESPNEQF